A selection of T cell receptor beta chains follows, all from one sample in a study of CD8+ T cells in alopecia areata. Sequencing used immunoSEQ multiplex PCR; TCRdb keeps in-frame clones, though not all of them. The table lists some 190,000 clones, 40% to 65% of them singletons. The sequencing used CD8+ T cells sorted from blood, collected between weeks 51 and 52, from a patient treated with tofacitinib. Source of these receptors: a human donor with alopecia areata. CDR3s include the opening cysteine and the closing phenylalanine or tryptophan. The D gene is left open where the match is weak. Expanded clones are given a class, and other clones once, few, many or no size at all.

DNA: TGTGCCAGCAGTGACGGCCAGGGTTACAATGAGCAGTTCTTC; CDR3: CASSDGQGYNEQFF; D: -; V: TRBV6-1; J: TRBJ2-1; size: -; length: 14
DNA: TGTGCCTGGACCGGGGGGCGAGAGGCCACCGGGGAGCTGTTTTTT; CDR3: CAWTGGREATGELFF; D: -; V: TRBV30; J: TRBJ2-2; size: -; length: 15
DNA: TGTGCCAGCAGTTTTACGGCAGGGATCTCACCCCTCCACTTT; CDR3: CASSFTAGISPLHF; D: -; V: TRBV27; J: TRBJ1-6; size: few; length: 14
DNA: TGCGCCAGCCTGGGGGAGGGGGAACGTTCCTACGAGCAGTACTTC; CDR3: CASLGEGERSYEQYF; D: -; V: TRBV10-2; J: TRBJ2-7; size: few; length: 15
DNA: TGTGCCATAACCGGGACAACTAGCACAGATACGCAGTATTTT; CDR3: CAITGTTSTDTQYF; D: -; V: TRBV10-3; J: TRBJ2-3; size: -; length: 14
DNA: TGTGCCAGCAGCCCCGACAGGGGCTACGAGCAGTACTTC; CDR3: CASSPDRGYEQYF; D: TRBD1; V: TRBV13; J: TRBJ2-7; size: -; length: 13
DNA: TGTGCCACTAGCAGGGTTGTGACAGCAGATACGCAGTATTTT; CDR3: CATSRVVTADTQYF; D: -; V: TRBV15; J: TRBJ2-3; size: -; length: 14
DNA: TGTGCCAGCAGCACCGGGTGGGCCACAGATACGCAGTATTTT; CDR3: CASSTGWATDTQYF; D: -; V: TRBV5-6; J: TRBJ2-3; size: few; length: 14
DNA: TGCGCCAGCAGCCAGGACCGCGGGGGGGCAGATACGCAGTATTTT; CDR3: CASSQDRGGADTQYF; D: TRBD2; V: TRBV4-3; J: TRBJ2-3; size: -; length: 15
DNA: TGTGCCAGCAGTGGAGGACAGCCCACAGATACGCAGTATTTT; CDR3: CASSGGQPTDTQYF; D: -; V: TRBV6-1; J: TRBJ2-3; size: few; length: 14
DNA: TGCGCCAGCAGCCAAGATGGGGAAGAGACCCAGTACTTC; CDR3: CASSQDGEETQYF; D: -; V: TRBV4-3; J: TRBJ2-5; size: -; length: 13
DNA: TGTGCCAGCCGCTCGTCCGGGGACGTCAATCAGCCCCAGCATTTT; CDR3: CASRSSGDVNQPQHF; D: -; V: TRBV6-6; J: TRBJ1-5; size: many; length: 15
DNA: TGTGCCAGCAGCCCCGACAGGAGTAGGAATTCACCCCTCCACTTT; CDR3: CASSPDRSRNSPLHF; D: -; V: TRBV9; J: TRBJ1-6; size: -; length: 15
DNA: TGTGCCAGCAGTGCCTCCGGGACAGCTGGAAACACCATATATTTT; CDR3: CASSASGTAGNTIYF; D: TRBD1; V: TRBV27; J: TRBJ1-3; size: -; length: 15
DNA: TGTGCCAGCAGCTTGGGGACAGTTAACACTGAAGCTTTCTTT; CDR3: CASSLGTVNTEAFF; D: -; V: TRBV5-4; J: TRBJ1-1; size: -; length: 14
DNA: TGCAGCGTACTCCCAGGACACGATGAGCAGTTCTTC; CDR3: CSVLPGHDEQFF; D: -; V: TRBV29-1; J: TRBJ2-1; size: few; length: 12
DNA: TGTGCCTGGAGTAAAGGGGTTGGGTACGAGCAGTACTTC; CDR3: CAWSKGVGYEQYF; D: -; V: TRBV30; J: TRBJ2-7; size: once; length: 13
DNA: TGCAGCGTTCCCGAGGGACATACCTACAATGAGCAGTTCTTC; CDR3: CSVPEGHTYNEQFF; D: -; V: TRBV29-1; J: TRBJ2-1; size: few; length: 14
DNA: TGTGCCAGCAGCGCAGGGACAGGGACAGGTATCGACGAGCAGTACTTC; CDR3: CASSAGTGTGIDEQYF; D: TRBD1; V: TRBV9; J: TRBJ2-7; size: few; length: 16
DNA: TGTGCCAGTGGATCGACTCAGGGTACAACTAATGAAAAACTGTTTTTT; CDR3: CASGSTQGTTNEKLFF; D: -; V: TRBV19; J: TRBJ1-4; size: many; length: 16
DNA: TGTGCCATCAGTGACCCCACTAGCGGGGGGAACAATGAGCAGTTCTTC; CDR3: CAISDPTSGGNNEQFF; D: TRBD2; V: TRBV10-3; J: TRBJ2-1; size: few; length: 16
DNA: TGTGCCAGAGGACTAGGACGGGGAGATACGCAGTATTTT; CDR3: CARGLGRGDTQYF; D: TRBD2; V: TRBV2; J: TRBJ2-3; size: few; length: 13
DNA: TGTGGGAGGTTACTAGGGAAGAGCTCTGGGGCCAACGTCCTGACTTTC; CDR3: CGRLLGKSSGANVLTF; D: -; V: TRBV30; J: TRBJ2-6; size: -; length: 16
DNA: TGTGCCAGCAGCTTAGAGGGGCAGGGAGTCTACAATGAGCAGTTCTTC; CDR3: CASSLEGQGVYNEQFF; D: -; V: TRBV7-2; J: TRBJ2-1; size: -; length: 16
DNA: TGTGCCAGCACATTTGCGGGGGGGGATTCCTACGAGCAGTACTTC; CDR3: CASTFAGGDSYEQYF; D: TRBD2; V: TRBV4-2; J: TRBJ2-7; size: -; length: 15
DNA: TGCGCCAGCAGCTCGGACAGGGCTTCGAACTATGGCTACACCTTC; CDR3: CASSSDRASNYGYTF; D: TRBD1; V: TRBV5-1; J: TRBJ1-2; size: -; length: 15
DNA: TGTGCCAGCAGCCAACCCCTGGACAGGCCGTCCTACGAGCAGTACTTC; CDR3: CASSQPLDRPSYEQYF; D: TRBD1; V: TRBV7-8; J: TRBJ2-7; size: -; length: 16
DNA: TGTGCCAGCAGCTTAATGGCGGGGGCCACAGATACGCAGTATTTT; CDR3: CASSLMAGATDTQYF; D: -; V: TRBV7-3; J: TRBJ2-3; size: -; length: 15
DNA: TGTGCCACCAGCAGAGAGGAAGGCTATAATTCACCCCTCCACTTT; CDR3: CATSREEGYNSPLHF; D: -; V: TRBV15; J: TRBJ1-6; size: -; length: 15
DNA: TGTGCCAGTAGTATATTCTGGGAAACCAATCAGCCCCAGCATTTT; CDR3: CASSIFWETNQPQHF; D: -; V: TRBV19; J: TRBJ1-5; size: few; length: 15
DNA: TGTGCCAGCAGTTACGCGGGAGGAGTAGCTAACTATGGCTACACCTTC; CDR3: CASSYAGGVANYGYTF; D: -; V: TRBV6-5; J: TRBJ1-2; size: once; length: 16
DNA: TGTGCCAGCAGCCTCGAACAGCGCCCTAATTCACCCCTCCACTTT; CDR3: CASSLEQRPNSPLHF; D: -; V: TRBV5-6; J: TRBJ1-6; size: -; length: 15
DNA: TGTGCCAGCAGCTTAGGGGCGGGGGCCCCTAATGGCTACACCTTC; CDR3: CASSLGAGAPNGYTF; D: -; V: TRBV7-9; J: TRBJ1-2; size: -; length: 15
DNA: TGTGCCAGCAGCCTCCCCCGCCGGAACTATGGCTACACCTTC; CDR3: CASSLPRRNYGYTF; D: -; V: TRBV7-2; J: TRBJ1-2; size: -; length: 14
DNA: TGCAGCGTTGATTCTTACACTATGCCTGAAGCTTTCTTT; CDR3: CSVDSYTMPEAFF; D: -; V: TRBV29-1; J: TRBJ1-1; size: -; length: 13
DNA: TGTGCCAGCAGCCACGCCGGGACAGGGGACCAGCCCCAGCATTTT; CDR3: CASSHAGTGDQPQHF; D: TRBD1; V: TRBV5-6; J: TRBJ1-5; size: -; length: 15
DNA: TGTGCCATCAGTGATGGACAGGGGGGCGAGCAGTACTTC; CDR3: CAISDGQGGEQYF; D: TRBD1; V: TRBV10-3; J: TRBJ2-7; size: few; length: 13
DNA: TGTGCCAGCAGCTCTACTAGATCCTACGAGCAGTACTTC; CDR3: CASSSTRSYEQYF; D: -; V: TRBV7-9; J: TRBJ2-7; size: -; length: 13
DNA: TGCAGTCTGGCCGGGGGCTTCACAGATACGCAGTATTTT; CDR3: CSLAGGFTDTQYF; D: -; V: TRBV29-1; J: TRBJ2-3; size: few; length: 13
DNA: TGTGCCAGCAGCCATCAGGACACCCCGAACACTGAAGCTTTCTTT; CDR3: CASSHQDTPNTEAFF; D: -; V: TRBV14; J: TRBJ1-1; size: -; length: 15
DNA: TGTGCCAGCAGCCTGGCCCCGGCTGAAGCTTTCTTT; CDR3: CASSLAPAEAFF; D: -; V: TRBV5-4; J: TRBJ1-1; size: -; length: 12
DNA: TGTGCCAGCAGCATGACAGGTTCCTACGAGCAGTACTTC; CDR3: CASSMTGSYEQYF; D: -; V: TRBV5-6; J: TRBJ2-7; size: -; length: 13
DNA: TGCGCCAGCAGCCGACGGACTAGCGGGGGGGCTGGGGCCAACGTCCTGACTTTC; CDR3: CASSRRTSGGAGANVLTF; D: TRBD2; V: TRBV5-1; J: TRBJ2-6; size: -; length: 18
DNA: TGTGCCAGCAGCTTGGGGGTCCGATCCTATGGCTTGGTGTTTTTT; CDR3: CASSLGVRSYGLVFF; D: -; V: TRBV7-3; J: TRBJ1-4; size: -; length: 15